This T cell receptor beta chain was obtained from a study of blood T cell repertoires in COVID-19. The CDR3 length is 14 residues. Trimming removed 2 bases from V and 4 bases from J; junction bases left unmatched: 5. CDR1 and CDR2 from the germline V gene are GTSNPN and SVGIG (reference sequence). Some clones are missing from TCRdb's copy, which holds only in-frame ones; the method was immunoSEQ multiplex PCR. This sample has some 200,000 clones, with around four fifths found just once. This clone appeared a single time. This receptor was obtained from a man aged 55 to 70 with COVID-19, enrolled during active disease. Sequencing input: peripheral blood. V and J are TRBV30 and TRBJ1-1, with 9 positions matching TRBD1. In DNA form, the CDR3 reads TGTGCCTGGAGTCCCGGGACAGGGAGCACTGAAGCTTTCTTT. It codes for CAWSPGTGSTEAFF.